A single sample is the source of the 18 T cell receptor beta chains below, sequenced in a study of blood T cell repertoires in COVID-19. Produced via immunoSEQ multiplex PCR; TCRdb's table is partial and in-frame only. This table holds around 190,000 clones, 75% to 90% found once. The specimen was peripheral blood. The receptors were sampled from a man in his fifties or sixties with acute or convalescent COVID-19.

The gene calls are TRBV7-9 and TRBJ2-7; 8 bases are shared with TRBD2. V lost 5 bases, J lost 7 bases, and 10 bases stayed unmatched. CDR1 is SEHNR and CDR2 is FQNEAQ in the germline V gene (reference sequence). The CDR3 covers 14 residues. The CDR3 DNA reads as TGTGCCAGCAGCCCCCGGGGGGGTCGAGAGGAGCAGTACTTC. This encodes CASSPRGGREEQYF. Full variable domain (rest looked up from reference TRBV7-9 and TRBJ2-7): DTGVSQNPRHKITKRGQNVTFRCDPISEHNRLYWYRQTLGQGPEFLTYFQNEAQLEKSRLLSDRFSAERPKGSFSTLEIQRTEQGDSAMYLCASSPRGGREEQYFGPGTRLTVT.

The chain uses TRBV4-3 and TRBJ1-4; D is uncertain. This CDR3 has 16 amino acids. In germline, CDR1 is LGHNA, CDR2 YSLEER. Between the trimmed V and J ends, which lost 1 base and 4 bases, there was a span of 13 bases. CDR3 in DNA: TGCGCCAGCAGCCAAGGGTTGGGCATACTTAATGAAAAACTGTTTTTT. Translation: CASSQGLGILNEKLFF.

CDR3 DNA: TGTGCCAGCAGCCCACAGGGGGACACTGAAGCTTTCTTT. This translates into CASSPQGDTEAFF. The chain links TRBV3-1 (or the pseudogene TRBV3-2) to TRBJ1-1, with TRBD1 identical over 8 bases. Germline V gene sequence: CDR1 LGHDT, CDR2 YNNKEL (reference sequence). Germline trimming cut 4 bases from V and 3 bases from J; bases unmatched to any gene: 1. The CDR3 contains 13 residues.

V usage is TRBV5-1 and J usage is TRBJ2-5; perhaps TRBD1 as D (5 bases). V shed 6 bases and J shed 3 bases, with 12 bases lying between them. There are 13 residues in the CDR3. Germline V gene lookup returns CDR1 SGHRS and CDR2 YFSETQ. CDR3: CASKPDNKETQYF. CDR3 coding DNA: TGCGCCAGCAAACCGGACAACAAAGAGACCCAGTACTTC.

The chain couples TRBV19 to TRBJ2-1; 11 nucleotides match TRBD2. The J segment lost 8 bases and the V segment lost 3 bases, leaving 9 bases of the junction unmatched. This CDR3 has 16 amino acids. Germline values: CDR1 LNHDA, CDR2 SQIVND (reference sequence). CDR3 sequence reads: CASSIRSSGGWDEQFF. CDR3 DNA sequence: TGTGCCAGTAGTATTAGGTCTAGCGGGGGGTGGGATGAGCAGTTCTTC. Drawing the rest from reference TRBV19 and TRBJ2-1, the complete variable domain is DGGITQSPKYLFRKEGQNVTLSCEQNLNHDAMYWYRQDPGQGLRLIYYSQIVNDFQKGDIAEGYSVSREKKESFPLTVTSAQKNPTAFYLCASSIRSSGGWDEQFFGPGTRLTVL.

The rearrangement links TRBV4-3 to TRBJ2-7; possibly TRBD2 for D (6 bases). The CDR3 loop spans 17 amino acids. V gave up 3 bases and J gave up 0 bases, with 18 bases separating them. From germline, CDR1 is LGHNA and CDR2 YSLEER. In DNA form, the CDR3 reads TGCGCCAGCAGCCAGACTAGTGGGGGGACTCTCTCCTACGAGCAGTACTTC. Translated, it gives CASSQTSGGTLSYEQYF.

The rearrangement uses TRBV9 and TRBJ1-2; D gene unclear. Germline V CDR1 and CDR2: SGDLS, YYNGEE. CDR3 length: 15 residues. V was cut by 0 bases and J by 1 base, with 10 bases left in between. The DNA of the CDR3 is TGTGCCAGCAGCGTAGAGGGAGGGTTTAACTATGGCTACACCTTC. Translating gives CASSVEGGFNYGYTF.

This clone was seen only a few times. The V and J genes are TRBV12-3 or TRBV12-4 and TRBJ1-1, with no clear D. CDR3 length equals 13 residues. V shed 6 bases and J shed 1 base, with 9 bases lying between them. The CDR3 sequence is CASRREKNTEAFF. In DNA form, the CDR3 reads TGTGCCAGCAGACGGGAGAAGAACACTGAAGCTTTCTTT.

The chain combines TRBV5-4 with TRBJ2-1, with unresolved D. V was clipped by 2 bases and J by 8 bases, with 8 bases between them. Germline lookup yields CDR1 SGHNT and CDR2 YYREEE (reference sequence). CDR3 length: 12 amino acids. The CDR3 reads CASSFSSYEQFF. As DNA, the CDR3 is TGTGCCAGCAGCTTTAGCAGCTATGAGCAGTTCTTC.

V and J are TRBV19 and TRBJ2-7; 13 bases map to TRBD2. Germline lookup yields CDR1 LNHDA and CDR2 SQIVND (reference sequence). CDR3 size: 19 residues. V shed 3 bases and J 3 bases; nucleotides not matched to a gene: 14. CDR3 nucleotide sequence: TGTGCCAGTAGTATCGGGAAGGGACTAGCGGGAATATCTCGCTACGAGCAGTACTTC. This gives the protein CASSIGKGLAGISRYEQYF.

As to this clone: Distinct nucleotide sequences in the sample also encode this CDR3. The chain carries TRBV9 and TRBJ2-5; D is possibly TRBD1 (7 bases). Germline CDR1 and CDR2: SGDLS and YYNGEE. V lost 4 bases to trimming and J lost 1 base, with 11 bases between them. This CDR3 is 14 amino acids long. CDR3 DNA: TGTGCCAGCAGCCCAGGGGGGACCCAAGAGACCCAGTACTTC. Its translation: CASSPGGTQETQYF.

V usage is TRBV6-6 and J usage is TRBJ2-7; D is ambiguous. Germline V CDR1 and CDR2: MNHNY, SVGAGI (reference sequence). CDR3 size: 13 residues. Trimming pared 6 bases from V and 2 bases from J, leaving 11 bases between. For the CDR3, the DNA is TGTGCCAGCAGCCCCCTACCTGCCTACGAGCAGTACTTC. It codes for CASSPLPAYEQYF.

The V call is TRBV4-3, the J call TRBJ2-1, with D possibly being TRBD2 (6 bases). This CDR3 is built from 13 residues. Between the trimmed V and J ends, which lost 4 bases and 8 bases, there was a span of 12 bases. Looked up from germline, CDR1 is LGHNA and CDR2 is YSLEER. This CDR3 is CASSPGGVDEQFF. The CDR3, as DNA: TGCGCCAGCAGCCCGGGCGGGGTCGATGAGCAGTTCTTC.

The sample holds a few counts of this clone. The chain combines TRBV9 with TRBJ2-7; unclear D gene. V lost 0 bases to trimming and J lost 0 bases, with 7 bases between them. The CDR3 extends over 14 amino acids. Germline V lookup: CDR1 SGDLS, CDR2 YYNGEE. The CDR3 DNA follows: TGTGCCAGCAGCGTAGAGCTGAGCTCCTACGAGCAGTACTTC. Amino acid sequence: CASSVELSSYEQYF.

The gene calls are TRBV18 and TRBJ1-1; D is unresolved. This CDR3 comprises 14 residues. Germline V gene lookup returns CDR1 KGHSH and CDR2 LQKENI. Trimming shortened V by 4 bases and J by 1 base, and 10 bases separated the two germline ends. CDR3 in DNA: TGTGCCAGCTCACTGCACAGCCAGAACACTGAAGCTTTCTTT. Protein product: CASSLHSQNTEAFF.

This clone was counted only a few times. This chain uses TRBV6-5 with TRBJ1-1; no firm D call. The CDR3 extends over 14 amino acids. Germline V gene sequence: CDR1 MNHEY, CDR2 SVGAGI. With 7 bases removed from V and 2 bases from J, the gap between germline ends came to 14 bases. CDR3 amino acids: CASTQRRGNTEAFF. In DNA, the CDR3 is TGTGCCAGCACCCAACGACGGGGTAACACTGAAGCTTTCTTT.

This chain connects TRBV29-1 to TRBJ1-3, with 7 bases lining up with TRBD1. The CDR3 sequence is 15 residues long. Germline CDR1 and CDR2: SQVTM and ANQGSEA. The trim removed 5 bases at V and 0 bases at J, leaving 7 bases unmatched. Here the CDR3 DNA reads TGCAGCGTTAACAGGGGAAGCACCTCTGGAAACACCATATATTTT. Its translation: CSVNRGSTSGNTIYF.

The CDR3 spells CASSVDQGETQYF. The CDR3 DNA is TGTGCCAGCAGCGTAGATCAGGGAGAGACCCAGTACTTC. The chain is built from TRBV9 and TRBJ2-5, with D possibly being TRBD1 (5 bases). The germline V and J ends were trimmed by 0 bases and 4 bases, with 7 bases remaining between them. The CDR3 is 13 amino acids. CDR1 is SGDLS, CDR2 YYNGEE, per germline.